These T cell receptor beta chains were read from a single sample in a study of shared clonotypes between healthy human individuals. Clones were read by immunoSEQ multiplex PCR, and TCRdb kept only the in-frame ones, dropping some. The table includes around 2,000,000 clones, 90% to 95% detected once. Input material: naive CD4+ T cells sorted from blood. The receptor set was obtained from a young man in good health. CDR3s include the opening cysteine and the closing phenylalanine or tryptophan. Each record gives: clone size, D gene, J gene, V gene, CDR3 length, CDR3 protein, CDR3 DNA. A D gene is named only where the DNA matches it firmly. Expanded clones are given a class, and other clones once, few, many or no size at all.

>-|-|TRBJ1-1|TRBV18|14
CASSPSVTNTEAFF
TGTGCCAGCTCACCATCCGTTACGAACACTGAAGCTTTCTTT
>-|TRBD1|TRBJ1-2|TRBV30|13
CAWAGQANYGYTF
TGTGCCTGGGCGGGACAGGCTAACTATGGCTACACCTTC
>-|TRBD2|TRBJ2-1|TRBV7-3|17
CASSPRTSGSSYNEQFF
TGTGCCAGCAGCCCTCGGACTAGCGGAAGCTCCTACAATGAGCAGTTCTTC
>-|-|TRBJ1-1|TRBV6-1|15
CASSEATGSLNEAFF
TGTGCCAGCAGTGAAGCAACCGGCAGCCTCAATGAAGCTTTCTTT
>-|-|TRBJ2-3|TRBV6-5|14
CASSREGGGDTQYF
TGTGCCAGCAGTAGGGAAGGAGGGGGCGATACGCAGTATTTT
>-|TRBD2|TRBJ2-3|TRBV5-5|17
CASSLRLAGIRTDTQYF
TGTGCCAGCAGCTTACGTCTAGCGGGAATTCGCACAGATACGCAGTATTTT
>-|TRBD2|TRBJ2-3|TRBV19|15
CASSIEPSGRHTQYF
TGTGCCAGTAGTATTGAACCTAGCGGGAGACATACGCAGTATTTT
>-|-|TRBJ1-1|TRBV5-1|12
CASSLRGTEAFF
TGCGCCAGCAGCTTAAGGGGCACTGAAGCTTTCTTT
>-|-|TRBJ2-7|TRBV11-3|13
CASSTGFAGEQYF
TGTGCCAGCAGTACAGGGTTCGCGGGCGAGCAGTACTTC
>-|-|TRBJ1-2|TRBV6-1|12
CASSEGEIGYTF
TGTGCCAGCAGTGAAGGAGAAATCGGCTACACCTTC
>once|-|TRBJ1-1|TRBV6-4|13
CASSEGRLTEAFF
TGTGCCAGCAGTGAGGGACGGCTCACTGAAGCTTTCTTT
>few|-|TRBJ2-2|TRBV5-1|14
CASSLGQNTGELFF
TGCGCCAGCAGCTTAGGCCAGAACACCGGGGAGCTGTTTTTT
>-|-|TRBJ2-7|TRBV5-1|15
CASSLGGTWDHEQYF
TGCGCCAGCAGCTTGGGGGGGACATGGGACCACGAGCAGTACTTC
>-|-|TRBJ2-5|TRBV18|15
CASSPRPALRETQYF
TGTGCCAGCTCACCTAGACCGGCATTGAGAGAGACCCAGTACTTC
>-|-|TRBJ1-1|TRBV7-2|15
CASSLEQLLNTEAFF
TGTGCCAGCAGCTTAGAACAGCTCCTGAACACTGAAGCTTTCTTT
>-|TRBD1|TRBJ1-4|TRBV9|14
CASSGQGRNEKLFF
TGTGCCAGCAGCGGACAGGGGCGGAATGAAAAACTGTTTTTT
>-|-|TRBJ2-5|TRBV10-2|15
CASSSSAGPQETQYF
TGCGCCAGCAGTTCTAGCGCTGGACCCCAAGAGACCCAGTACTTC
>few|-|TRBJ1-2|TRBV4-1|12
CASSQDLVGYTF
TGCGCCAGCAGCCAAGATCTGGTGGGCTACACCTTC
>-|-|TRBJ2-1|TRBV18|13
CASSFDYYNEQFF
TGTGCCAGCTCATTCGACTACTACAATGAGCAGTTCTTC
>-|TRBD2|TRBJ2-3|TRBV6-1|17
CASSALSGGAREYTQYF
TGTGCCAGCAGTGCCCTCTCCGGGGGGGCGCGTGAGTATACGCAGTATTTT
>-|-|TRBJ2-3|TRBV10-3|15
CAISESLGTTDTQYF
TGTGCCATCAGTGAGTCACTCGGGACTACAGATACGCAGTATTTT
>-|-|TRBJ1-1|TRBV5-1|13
CASRPGGTTEAFF
TGCGCCAGCAGACCCGGTGGAACCACTGAAGCTTTCTTT